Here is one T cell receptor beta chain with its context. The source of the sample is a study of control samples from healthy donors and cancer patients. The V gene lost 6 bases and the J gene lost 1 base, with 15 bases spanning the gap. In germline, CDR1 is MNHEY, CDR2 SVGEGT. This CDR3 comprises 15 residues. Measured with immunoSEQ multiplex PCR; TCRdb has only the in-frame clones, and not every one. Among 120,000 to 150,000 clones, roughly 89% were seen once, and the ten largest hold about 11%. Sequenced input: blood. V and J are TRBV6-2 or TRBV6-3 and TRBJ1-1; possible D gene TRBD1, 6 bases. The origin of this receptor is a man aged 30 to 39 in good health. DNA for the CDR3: TGTGCCAGCAGCATAACAGGGACCGGGAACACTGAAGCTTTCTTT. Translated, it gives CASSITGTGNTEAFF.